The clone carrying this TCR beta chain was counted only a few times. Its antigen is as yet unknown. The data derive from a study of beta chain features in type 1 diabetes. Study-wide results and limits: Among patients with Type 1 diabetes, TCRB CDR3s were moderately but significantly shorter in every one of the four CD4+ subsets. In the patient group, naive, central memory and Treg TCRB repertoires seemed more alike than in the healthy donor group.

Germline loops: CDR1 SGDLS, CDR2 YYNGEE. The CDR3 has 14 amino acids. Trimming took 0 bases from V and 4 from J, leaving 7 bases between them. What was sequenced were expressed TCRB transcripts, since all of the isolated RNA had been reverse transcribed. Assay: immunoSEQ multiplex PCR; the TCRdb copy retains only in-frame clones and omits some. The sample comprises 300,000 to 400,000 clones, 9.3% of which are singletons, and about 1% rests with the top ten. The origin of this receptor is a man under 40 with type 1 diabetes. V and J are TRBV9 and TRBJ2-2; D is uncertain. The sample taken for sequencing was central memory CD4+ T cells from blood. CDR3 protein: CASSVAASTGELFF. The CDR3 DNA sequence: TGTGCCAGCAGCGTAGCTGCCTCCACCGGGGAGCTGTTTTTT.